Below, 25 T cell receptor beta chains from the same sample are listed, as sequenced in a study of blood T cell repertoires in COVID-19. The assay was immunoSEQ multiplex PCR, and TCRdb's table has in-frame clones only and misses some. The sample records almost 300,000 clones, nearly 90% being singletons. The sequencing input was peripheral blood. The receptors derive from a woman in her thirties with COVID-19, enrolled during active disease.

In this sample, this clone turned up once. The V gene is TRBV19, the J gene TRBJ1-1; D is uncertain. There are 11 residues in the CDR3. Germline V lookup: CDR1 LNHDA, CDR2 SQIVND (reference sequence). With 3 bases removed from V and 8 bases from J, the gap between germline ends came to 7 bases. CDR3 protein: CASSIWAEAFF. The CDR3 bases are TGTGCCAGTAGTATCTGGGCCGAAGCTTTCTTT.

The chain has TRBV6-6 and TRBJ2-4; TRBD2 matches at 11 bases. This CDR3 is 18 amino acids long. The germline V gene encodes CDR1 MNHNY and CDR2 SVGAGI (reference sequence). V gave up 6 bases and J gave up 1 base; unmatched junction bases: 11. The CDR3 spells CASSSTSGGPGAKNIQYF. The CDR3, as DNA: TGTGCCAGCAGCTCTACTAGCGGGGGCCCAGGGGCCAAAAACATTCAGTACTTC.

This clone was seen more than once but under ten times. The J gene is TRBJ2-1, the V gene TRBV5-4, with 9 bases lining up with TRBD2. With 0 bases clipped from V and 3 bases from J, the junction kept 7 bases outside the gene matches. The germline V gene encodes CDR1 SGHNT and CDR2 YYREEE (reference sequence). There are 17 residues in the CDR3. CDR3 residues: CASSLVRAGGLYNEQFF. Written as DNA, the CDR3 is TGTGCCAGCAGCTTGGTGCGAGCGGGGGGTCTCTACAATGAGCAGTTCTTC.

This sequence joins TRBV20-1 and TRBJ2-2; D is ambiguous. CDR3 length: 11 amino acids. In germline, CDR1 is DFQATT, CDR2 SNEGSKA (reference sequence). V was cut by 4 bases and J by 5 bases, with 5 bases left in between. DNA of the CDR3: TGCAGTGCTACCCTTACCGGGGAGCTGTTTTTT. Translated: CSATLTGELFF.

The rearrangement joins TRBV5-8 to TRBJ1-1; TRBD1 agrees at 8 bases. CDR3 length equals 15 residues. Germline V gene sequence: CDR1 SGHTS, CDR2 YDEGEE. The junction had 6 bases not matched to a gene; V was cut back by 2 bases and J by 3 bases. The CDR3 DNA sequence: TGTGCCAGCAGCTTCTGGTTGGACAGGGACACTGAAGCTTTCTTT. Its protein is CASSFWLDRDTEAFF.

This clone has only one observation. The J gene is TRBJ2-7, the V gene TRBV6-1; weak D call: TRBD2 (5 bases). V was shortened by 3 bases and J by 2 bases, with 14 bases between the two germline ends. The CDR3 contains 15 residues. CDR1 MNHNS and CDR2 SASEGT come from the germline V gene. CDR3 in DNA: TGTGCCAGCAGTGAGGACTTACCTACCCCCTACGAGCAGTACTTC. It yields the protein CASSEDLPTPYEQYF.

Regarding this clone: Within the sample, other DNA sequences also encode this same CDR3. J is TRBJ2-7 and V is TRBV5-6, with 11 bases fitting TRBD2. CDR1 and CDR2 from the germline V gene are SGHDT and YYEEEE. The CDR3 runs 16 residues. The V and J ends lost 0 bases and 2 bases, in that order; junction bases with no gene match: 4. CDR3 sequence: CASSLESSGGAYEQYF. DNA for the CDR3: TGTGCCAGCAGCTTGGAGAGTAGCGGGGGGGCCTACGAGCAGTACTTC.

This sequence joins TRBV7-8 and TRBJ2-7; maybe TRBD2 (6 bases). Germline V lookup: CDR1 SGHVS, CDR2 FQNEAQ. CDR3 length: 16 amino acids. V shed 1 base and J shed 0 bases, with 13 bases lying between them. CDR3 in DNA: TGTGCCAGCAGCTTAGTGGCGGGGACCCTCTCCTACGAGCAGTACTTC. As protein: CASSLVAGTLSYEQYF.

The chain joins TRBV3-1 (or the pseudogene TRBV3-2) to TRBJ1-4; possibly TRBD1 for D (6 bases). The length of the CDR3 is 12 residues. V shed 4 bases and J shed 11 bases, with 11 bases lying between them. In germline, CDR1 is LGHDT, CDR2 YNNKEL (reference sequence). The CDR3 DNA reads TGTGCCAGCAGCCTTGGGGGGGCCAAACTGTTTTTT. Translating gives CASSLGGAKLFF.

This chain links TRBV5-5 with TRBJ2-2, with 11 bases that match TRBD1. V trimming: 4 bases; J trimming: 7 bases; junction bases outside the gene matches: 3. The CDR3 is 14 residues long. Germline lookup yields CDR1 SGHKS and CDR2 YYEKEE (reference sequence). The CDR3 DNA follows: TGTGCCAGCAGCGTGGGACAGGGGGGCGGGGAGCTGTTTTTT. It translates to CASSVGQGGGELFF.

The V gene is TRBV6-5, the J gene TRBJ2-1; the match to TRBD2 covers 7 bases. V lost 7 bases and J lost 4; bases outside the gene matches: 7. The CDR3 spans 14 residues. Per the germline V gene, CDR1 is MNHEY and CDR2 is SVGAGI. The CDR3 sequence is CASKGRGLYNEQFF. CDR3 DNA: TGTGCCAGCAAAGGGAGGGGTCTATACAATGAGCAGTTCTTC.

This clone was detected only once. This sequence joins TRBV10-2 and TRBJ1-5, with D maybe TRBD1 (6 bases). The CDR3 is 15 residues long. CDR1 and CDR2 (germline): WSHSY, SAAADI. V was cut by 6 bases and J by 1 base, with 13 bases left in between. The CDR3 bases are TGCGCCAGCAGGACGACAGGAGAAAGCAATCAGCCCCAGCATTTT. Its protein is CASRTTGESNQPQHF.

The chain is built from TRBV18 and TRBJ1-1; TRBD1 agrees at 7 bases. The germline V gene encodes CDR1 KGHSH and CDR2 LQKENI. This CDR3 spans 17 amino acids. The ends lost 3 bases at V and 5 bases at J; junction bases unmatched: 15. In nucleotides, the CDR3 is TGTGCCAGCTCACCCAACACAGGGGTCTCAGGTTATACTGAAGCTTTCTTT. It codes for CASSPNTGVSGYTEAFF.

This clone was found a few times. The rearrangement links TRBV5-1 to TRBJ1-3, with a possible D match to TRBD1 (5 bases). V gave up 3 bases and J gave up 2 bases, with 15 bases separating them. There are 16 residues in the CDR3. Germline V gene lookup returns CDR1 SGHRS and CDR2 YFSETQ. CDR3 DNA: TGCGCCAGCAGCTACCAGGGCTTTAGGACTGGAAACACCATATATTTT. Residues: CASSYQGFRTGNTIYF.

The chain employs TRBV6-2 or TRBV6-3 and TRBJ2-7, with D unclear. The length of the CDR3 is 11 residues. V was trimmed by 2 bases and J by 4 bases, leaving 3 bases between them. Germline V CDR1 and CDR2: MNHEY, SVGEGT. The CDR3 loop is CASSYIYEQYF. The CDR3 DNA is TGTGCCAGCAGTTACATATACGAGCAGTACTTC.

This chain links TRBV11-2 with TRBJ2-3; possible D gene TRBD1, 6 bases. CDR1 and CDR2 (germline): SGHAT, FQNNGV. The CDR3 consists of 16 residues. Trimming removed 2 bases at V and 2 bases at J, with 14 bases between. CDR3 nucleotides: TGTGCCAGCAGCTTAAGGGTGGGGGCAATCACAGATACGCAGTATTTT. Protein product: CASSLRVGAITDTQYF.

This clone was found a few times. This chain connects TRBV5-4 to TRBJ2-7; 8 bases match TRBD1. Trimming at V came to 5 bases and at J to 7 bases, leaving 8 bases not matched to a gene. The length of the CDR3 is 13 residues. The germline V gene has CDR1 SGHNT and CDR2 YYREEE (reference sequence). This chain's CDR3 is CASSSRRTGEQYF. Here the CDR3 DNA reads TGTGCCAGCAGTTCTCGTAGGACAGGGGAGCAGTACTTC.

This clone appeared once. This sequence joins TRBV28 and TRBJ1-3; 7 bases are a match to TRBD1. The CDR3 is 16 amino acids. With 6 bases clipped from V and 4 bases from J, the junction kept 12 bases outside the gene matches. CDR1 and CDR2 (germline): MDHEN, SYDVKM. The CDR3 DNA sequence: TGTGCCAGCAGAGAGACAGGGCGAACGTTAGGAAACACCATATATTTT. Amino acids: CASRETGRTLGNTIYF.

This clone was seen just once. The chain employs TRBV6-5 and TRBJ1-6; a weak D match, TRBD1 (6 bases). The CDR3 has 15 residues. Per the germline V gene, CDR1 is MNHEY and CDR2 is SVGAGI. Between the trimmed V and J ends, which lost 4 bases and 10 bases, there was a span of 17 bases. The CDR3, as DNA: TGTGCCAGCAGTTCCTGGGATGGGGGCGGGTCACCCCTCCACTTT. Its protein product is CASSSWDGGGSPLHF.

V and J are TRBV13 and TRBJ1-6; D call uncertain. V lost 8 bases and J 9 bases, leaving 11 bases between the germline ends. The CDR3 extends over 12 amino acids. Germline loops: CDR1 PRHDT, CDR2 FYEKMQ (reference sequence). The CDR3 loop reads CASCLTGSPLHF. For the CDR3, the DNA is TGTGCCAGCTGCCTAACTGGTTCACCCCTCCACTTT.

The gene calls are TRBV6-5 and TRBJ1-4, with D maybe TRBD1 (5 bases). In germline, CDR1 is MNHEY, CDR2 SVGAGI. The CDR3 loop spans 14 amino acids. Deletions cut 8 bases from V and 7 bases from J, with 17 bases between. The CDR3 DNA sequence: TGTGCCAGCCAGGGTTCCCTACTCACTGAAAAACTGTTTTTT. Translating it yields CASQGSLLTEKLFF.

CDR3 in DNA: TGTGCCAGCAGCCAAGGGACAGCCTATAATTCACCCCTCCACTTT. Its protein product is CASSQGTAYNSPLHF. The V call is TRBV3-1 (or the pseudogene TRBV3-2), the J call TRBJ1-6, with D tentatively TRBD1 (6 bases). The CDR3 is 15 residues long. V lost 1 base and J lost 2, with 6 bases in between. Germline assignment: CDR1 LGHDT and CDR2 YNNKEL (reference sequence).

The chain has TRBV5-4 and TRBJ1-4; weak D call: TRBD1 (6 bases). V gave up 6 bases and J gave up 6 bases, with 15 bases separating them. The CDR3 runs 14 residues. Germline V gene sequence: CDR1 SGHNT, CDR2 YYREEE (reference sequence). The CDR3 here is CASTGGGADEKLFF. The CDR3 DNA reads TGTGCCAGCACCGGCGGGGGGGCGGATGAAAAACTGTTTTTT.

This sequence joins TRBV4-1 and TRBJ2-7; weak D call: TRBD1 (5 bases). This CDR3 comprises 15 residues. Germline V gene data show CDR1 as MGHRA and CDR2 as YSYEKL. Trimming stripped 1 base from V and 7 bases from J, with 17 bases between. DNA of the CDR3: TGCGCCAGCAGCCAAGGGGGCGCGAACCCTTGGGAGCAGTACTTC. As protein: CASSQGGANPWEQYF.

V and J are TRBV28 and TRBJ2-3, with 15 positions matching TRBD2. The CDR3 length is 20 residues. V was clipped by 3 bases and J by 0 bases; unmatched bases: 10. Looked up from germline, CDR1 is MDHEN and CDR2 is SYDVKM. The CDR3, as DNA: TGTGCCAGCAGTTTCGAGGGACTAGCGGGGGGCATCGCTAGCACAGATACGCAGTATTTT. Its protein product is CASSFEGLAGGIASTDTQYF.